A single sample gave rise to the 17 T cell receptor beta chains below, sequenced in a study of T cell responses to AZD1222 COVID-19 vaccine. The data were produced by immunoSEQ multiplex PCR, yet TCRdb's version contains in-frame clones alone and is incomplete. The repertoire holds roughly 65,000 clones, with about nine tenths as singletons. The sequences come from peripheral blood, collected on day 0 of AZD1222 vaccination. The receptor set was obtained from an adult in good health.

The chain is built from TRBV2 and TRBJ2-1, with 11 bases matching TRBD2. The CDR3 length is 15 residues. Trimming cost V 4 bases and J 6 bases; bases outside gene matches: 5. CDR1 is SNHLY, CDR2 FYNNEI, per germline. CDR3 residues: CASSVEGLAVNEQFF. CDR3 coding DNA: TGTGCCAGCAGTGTTGAGGGACTAGCGGTCAATGAGCAGTTCTTC. Complete variable domain (other parts from reference TRBV2 and TRBJ2-1): EPEVTQTPSHQVTQMGQEVILRCVPISNHLYFYWYRQILGQKVEFLVSFYNNEISEKSEIFDDQFSVERPDGSNFTLKIRSTKLEDSAMYFCASSVEGLAVNEQFFGPGTRLTVL.

The rearrangement links TRBV6-4 to TRBJ2-5, with D uncertain. Germline V lookup: CDR1 MRHNA, CDR2 SNTAGT. The germline V and J ends were trimmed by 6 bases and 1 base, with 9 bases remaining between them. The CDR3 spans 13 residues. The DNA of the CDR3 is TGTGCCAGCAGCCCCGGCCCCCAAGAGACCCAGTACTTC. Encoded protein: CASSPGPQETQYF.

A few counts support this clone. The V gene is TRBV7-8, the J gene TRBJ2-7; 12 bases fit TRBD2. The CDR3 extends over 13 amino acids. Germline CDR1 SGHVS, CDR2 FQNEAQ. Trimming cost V 11 bases and J 6 bases; bases outside gene matches: 8. The CDR3 spells CASRLAGVGEQYF. CDR3 nucleotides: TGTGCCTCTCGACTAGCGGGAGTAGGCGAGCAGTACTTC.

The rearrangement joins TRBV3-1 (or the pseudogene TRBV3-2) to TRBJ2-7; unclear D gene. Deletions cut 1 base from V and 0 bases from J, with 10 bases between. The CDR3 totals 15 residues. The germline CDR1 and CDR2 sequences are LGHDT and YNNKEL (reference sequence). The CDR3 DNA reads TGTGCCAGCAGCCAAGGACGTTCTACCTCCTACGAGCAGTACTTC. Amino acids: CASSQGRSTSYEQYF.

This clone was counted a few times. The chain joins TRBV7-6 to TRBJ2-7, with D possibly being TRBD1 (6 bases). Germline assignment: CDR1 SGHVS and CDR2 FNYEAQ. This CDR3 has 14 amino acids. Trimming removed 1 base at V and 0 bases at J, with 7 bases between. The chain's CDR3 is CASSLDRASYEQYF. Written as DNA, the CDR3 is TGTGCCAGCAGCTTAGACAGGGCCTCCTACGAGCAGTACTTC.

The chain has TRBV7-3 and TRBJ1-1, with D possibly matching TRBD1 (6 bases). The V end was cut by 5 bases, the J end by 4 bases, with 17 bases between. The CDR3 totals 15 residues. Germline V gene lookup returns CDR1 SGHTA and CDR2 FQGTGA. The CDR3 region is CASSPRGGPGTEAFF. For the CDR3, the DNA is TGTGCCAGCAGCCCAAGGGGGGGGCCGGGCACTGAAGCTTTCTTT.

This clone was recorded only once. DNA of the CDR3: TGTGCCATCAGTGAGCGATTAGCGGGAGGGGATGAGCAGTTCTTC. It encodes CAISERLAGGDEQFF. The chain uses TRBV10-3 and TRBJ2-1, with 11 bases lining up with TRBD2. V was clipped by 2 bases and J by 8 bases; unmatched bases: 5. The CDR3 has 15 amino acids. The germline gives CDR1 ENHRY, CDR2 SYGVKD.

V is TRBV3-1 (or the pseudogene TRBV3-2) and J is TRBJ1-1, with D unclear. Germline loops: CDR1 LGHDT, CDR2 YNNKEL (reference sequence). This CDR3 is built from 12 residues. The V and J ends lost 7 bases and 1 base respectively, with 7 bases between them. CDR3 nucleotide sequence: TGTGCCAGCAAGTTCCGGAACACTGAAGCTTTCTTT. It specifies CASKFRNTEAFF.

The rearrangement links TRBV4-1 to TRBJ2-3, with D possibly matching TRBD1 (5 bases). The CDR3 covers 15 residues. Trimming removed 0 bases from V and 3 bases from J, with 10 bases in between. CDR1 is MGHRA and CDR2 is YSYEKL in the germline V gene. CDR3 nucleotide sequence: TGCGCCAGCAGCCAAGACAGGGTGGCGACAGATACGCAGTATTTT. Translating gives CASSQDRVATDTQYF.

This chain links TRBV25-1 with TRBJ1-5; possibly TRBD1 for D (5 bases). Trimming left V 4 bases short and J 6 bases short, with 13 bases between. The V gene's germline CDR1 is MGHDK and CDR2 SYGVNS. This CDR3 has 14 amino acids. CDR3 protein: CASSGVGGGQPQHF. DNA for the CDR3: TGTGCCAGCAGTGGCGTCGGGGGGGGTCAGCCCCAGCATTTT.

This sequence joins TRBV6-2 or TRBV6-3 and TRBJ2-1; D is possibly TRBD1 (5 bases). The length of the CDR3 is 14 residues. The V gene lost 3 bases and the J gene lost 8 bases, with 14 bases spanning the gap. Germline values: CDR1 MNHEY, CDR2 SVGEGT. CDR3 amino acids: CASSYGAGSDEQFF. As DNA, the CDR3 is TGTGCCAGCAGTTATGGGGCAGGCTCGGATGAGCAGTTCTTC.

This chain links TRBV6-6 with TRBJ1-1; TRBD1 matches at 9 bases. Germline CDR1 is MNHNY and CDR2 is SVGAGI (reference sequence). V lost 7 bases, J lost 4 bases, and 10 bases stayed unmatched. There are 15 residues in the CDR3. CDR3 sequence reads: CASTMRGTGSTEAFF. CDR3 in DNA: TGTGCCAGCACCATGCGGGGGACAGGGTCCACTGAAGCTTTCTTT.

The V gene is TRBV6-1, the J gene TRBJ2-1; 10 nucleotides agree with TRBD2. Germline V lookup: CDR1 MNHNS, CDR2 SASEGT. There are 17 residues in the CDR3. The J segment lost 0 bases and the V segment lost 2 bases, leaving 4 bases of the junction unmatched. The CDR3 sequence: CASSESLAGYSYNEQFF. CDR3 DNA: TGTGCCAGCAGTGAATCACTAGCGGGGTACTCCTACAATGAGCAGTTCTTC.

The V and J genes are TRBV2 and TRBJ1-5; the D gene is possibly TRBD1 (6 bases). The CDR3 extends over 15 amino acids. Germline V CDR1 and CDR2: SNHLY, FYNNEI. With 6 bases removed from V and 2 bases from J, the gap between germline ends came to 14 bases. DNA of the CDR3: TGTGCCAGCAGAAGGACAGTTCGGGGCAATCAGCCCCAGCATTTT. It encodes CASRRTVRGNQPQHF.

V gene TRBV7-9 combines with J gene TRBJ1-1; no reliable D call. The CDR3 is made up of 15 amino acids. V lost 5 bases and J 1 base, leaving 14 bases between the germline ends. Germline V gene lookup returns CDR1 SEHNR and CDR2 FQNEAQ (reference sequence). For the CDR3, the DNA is TGTGCCAGCAGCCTCGGGATCGCTCGGAACACTGAAGCTTTCTTT. Translating gives CASSLGIARNTEAFF.

This chain joins TRBV20-1 and TRBJ2-2, with 12 bases fitting TRBD2. The CDR3 is 16 residues long. V gave up 3 bases and J gave up 4 bases; unmatched junction bases: 6. Per germline, CDR1 DFQATT and CDR2 SNEGSKA (reference sequence). The CDR3 sequence is CSASSSGRVSTGELFF. CDR3 nucleotides: TGCAGTGCTAGTTCTAGCGGGAGGGTTAGCACCGGGGAGCTGTTTTTT.

The CDR3 bases are TGTGCCAGCAGCCAAGAATGGGGGGGCACGCAAGAAGCTTTCTTT. It specifies CASSQEWGGTQEAFF. The J gene is TRBJ1-1, the V gene TRBV4-2; tentatively, D is TRBD1 (6 bases). The V gene's germline CDR1 is LGHNA and CDR2 YNFKEQ. Between the trimmed V and J ends, which lost 0 bases and 8 bases, there was a span of 16 bases. This CDR3 has 15 residues.